This is a list of T cell receptor beta chains from one sample in a study of memory CD4+ T cells and cytomegalovirus serostatus. Sequencing was performed with immunoSEQ multiplex PCR; in TCRdb, only in-frame clones are kept and a portion is missing. This repertoire shows 25,000 to 30,000 clones, around 75% found once; its top ten account for around 0.63%. Sequencing input: memory CD4+ T cells from blood. These receptors all stem from an adult in good health and CMV-seronegative. The CDR3 runs from the conserved cysteine through the conserved F or W. The D gene is left open where the match is weak. Size values are once, few and many counts, or a class for expanded clones, and some rows have none.

v_gene	abundance	j_gene	d_gene	CDR3aa	CDR3nt
TRBV28	.	TRBJ2-3	.	CASSPGGTDTQYF	TGTGCCAGCAGCCCCGGGGGCACAGATACGCAGTATTTT
TRBV2	.	TRBJ2-5	.	CASSWAKETQYF	TGTGCCAGCAGCTGGGCAAAAGAGACCCAGTACTTC
TRBV11-3	once	TRBJ1-2	.	CASSQNPGSYGYTF	TGTGCCAGCAGCCAAAATCCAGGATCCTATGGCTACACCTTC
TRBV29-1	.	TRBJ1-1	TRBD1	CSVRTGTNTEAFF	TGCAGCGTTCGGACAGGGACGAACACTGAAGCTTTCTTT
TRBV5-5	.	TRBJ1-5	.	CASSPFEAFNQPQHF	TGTGCCAGCAGCCCCTTCGAGGCCTTCAATCAGCCCCAGCATTTT
TRBV4-1	.	TRBJ2-3	.	CASSQVDMGLPTDTQYF	TGCGCCAGCAGCCAAGTTGATATGGGTTTACCCACAGATACGCAGTATTTT
TRBV11-3	.	TRBJ2-7	TRBD2	CASGRGGNPHEQYF	TGTGCCAGCGGGCGGGGGGGAAATCCCCACGAGCAGTACTTC
TRBV28	once	TRBJ2-1	.	CASSLTGDEQFF	TGTGCCAGCAGTTTAACGGGGGATGAGCAGTTCTTC
TRBV28	few	TRBJ1-6	TRBD1	CATAVRTGGGSPLHF	TGTGCCACAGCGGTCAGGACAGGCGGAGGTTCACCCCTCCACTTT
TRBV6-6	.	TRBJ1-2	.	CASSSTGYYGYTF	TGTGCCAGCAGTTCGACAGGTTACTATGGCTACACCTTC
TRBV9	.	TRBJ1-3	.	CASSGSLNTIYF	TGTGCCAGCAGCGGTAGCCTGAACACCATATATTTT
TRBV5-1	.	TRBJ2-2	.	CASSLRGAVNTGELFF	TGCGCCAGCAGCTTGAGAGGGGCCGTGAACACCGGGGAGCTGTTTTTT